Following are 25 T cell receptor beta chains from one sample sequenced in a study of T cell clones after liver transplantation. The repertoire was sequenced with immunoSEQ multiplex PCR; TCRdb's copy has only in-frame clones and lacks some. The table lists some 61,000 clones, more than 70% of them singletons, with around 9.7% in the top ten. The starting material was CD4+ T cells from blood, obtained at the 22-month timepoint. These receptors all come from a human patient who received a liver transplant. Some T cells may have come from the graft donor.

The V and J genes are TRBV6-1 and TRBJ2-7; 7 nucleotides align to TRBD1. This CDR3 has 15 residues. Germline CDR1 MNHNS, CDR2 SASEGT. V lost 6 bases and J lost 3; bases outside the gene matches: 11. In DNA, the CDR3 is TGTGCCAGCAGCGTACAGGGGCCGCCCTACTACGAGCAGTACTTC. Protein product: CASSVQGPPYYEQYF.

The CDR3 region is CASSYLPTTSSYNEQFF. DNA for the CDR3: TGTGCCAGCAGTTACCTCCCAACGACTAGCTCCTACAATGAGCAGTTCTTC. The chain uses TRBV11-2 and TRBJ2-1, with D possibly TRBD2 on 6 matching bases. The V end was cut by 6 bases, the J end by 0 bases, with 18 bases between. This CDR3 region has 17 residues. Germline-derived CDR1 and CDR2 are SGHAT and FQNNGV.

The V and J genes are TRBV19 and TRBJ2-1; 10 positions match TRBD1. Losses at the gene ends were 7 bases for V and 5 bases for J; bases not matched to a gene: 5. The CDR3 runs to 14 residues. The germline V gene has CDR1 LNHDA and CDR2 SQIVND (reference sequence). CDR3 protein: CASTLGQGDNEQFF. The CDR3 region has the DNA TGTGCCAGTACCCTTGGACAGGGGGACAATGAGCAGTTCTTC. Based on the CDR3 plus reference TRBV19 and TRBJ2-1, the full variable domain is DGGITQSPKYLFRKEGQNVTLSCEQNLNHDAMYWYRQDPGQGLRLIYYSQIVNDFQKGDIAEGYSVSREKKESFPLTVTSAQKNPTAFYLCASTLGQGDNEQFFGPGTRLTVL.

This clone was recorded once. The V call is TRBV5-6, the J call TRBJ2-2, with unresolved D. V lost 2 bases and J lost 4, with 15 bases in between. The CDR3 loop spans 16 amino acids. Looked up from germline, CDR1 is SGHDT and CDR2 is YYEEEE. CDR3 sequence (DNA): TGTGCCAGCAGCTTCTTGGGTGAAGAAGGCACCGGGGAGCTGTTTTTT. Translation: CASSFLGEEGTGELFF.

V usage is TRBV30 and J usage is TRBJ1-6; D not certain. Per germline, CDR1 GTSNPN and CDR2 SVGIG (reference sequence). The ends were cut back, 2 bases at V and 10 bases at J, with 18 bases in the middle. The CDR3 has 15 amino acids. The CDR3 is CAWSQKGRRLSPLHF. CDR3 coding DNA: TGTGCCTGGAGTCAAAAAGGGAGGAGGTTATCACCCCTCCACTTT.

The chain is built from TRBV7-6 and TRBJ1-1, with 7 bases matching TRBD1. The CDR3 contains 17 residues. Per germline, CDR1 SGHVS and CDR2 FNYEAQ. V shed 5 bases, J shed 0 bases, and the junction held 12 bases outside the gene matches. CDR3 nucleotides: TGTGCCAGCAGCCTTGTTGCGACAGGGTCCATGAACACTGAAGCTTTCTTT. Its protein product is CASSLVATGSMNTEAFF.

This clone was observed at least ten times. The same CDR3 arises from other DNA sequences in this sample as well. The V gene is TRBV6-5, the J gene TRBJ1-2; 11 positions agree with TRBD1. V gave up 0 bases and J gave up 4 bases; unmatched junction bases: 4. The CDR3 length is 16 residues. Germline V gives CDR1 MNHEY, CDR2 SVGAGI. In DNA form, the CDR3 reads TGTGCCAGCAGTTACTCCCGGACAGGGGGCAGCTATGGCTACACCTTC. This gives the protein CASSYSRTGGSYGYTF.

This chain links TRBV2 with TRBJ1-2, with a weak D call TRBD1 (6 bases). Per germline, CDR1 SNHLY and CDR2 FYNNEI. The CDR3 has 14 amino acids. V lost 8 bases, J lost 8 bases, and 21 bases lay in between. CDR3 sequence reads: CASGRQGRSTGYTF. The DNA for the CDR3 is TGTGCCAGCGGTCGTCAGGGGAGGAGTACGGGCTACACCTTC.

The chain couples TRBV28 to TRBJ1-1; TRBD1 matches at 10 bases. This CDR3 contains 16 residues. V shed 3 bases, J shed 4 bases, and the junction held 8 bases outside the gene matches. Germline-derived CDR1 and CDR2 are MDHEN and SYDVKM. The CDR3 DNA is TGTGCCAGCAGTTTCGACAGGGGGCAGATCACCACTGAAGCTTTCTTT. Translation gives CASSFDRGQITTEAFF.

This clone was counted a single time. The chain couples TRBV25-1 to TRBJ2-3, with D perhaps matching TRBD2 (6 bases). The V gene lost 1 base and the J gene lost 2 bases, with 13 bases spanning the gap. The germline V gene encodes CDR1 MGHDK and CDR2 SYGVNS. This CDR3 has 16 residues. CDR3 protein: CASSESGGSITDTQYF. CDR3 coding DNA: TGTGCCAGCAGTGAATCAGGAGGGTCGATCACAGATACGCAGTATTTT.

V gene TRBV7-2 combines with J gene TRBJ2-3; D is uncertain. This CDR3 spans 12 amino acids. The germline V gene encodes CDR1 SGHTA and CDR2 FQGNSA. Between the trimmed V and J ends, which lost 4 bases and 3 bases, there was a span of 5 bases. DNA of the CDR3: TGTGCCAGCAGCTACTCGACAGATACGCAGTATTTT. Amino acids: CASSYSTDTQYF.

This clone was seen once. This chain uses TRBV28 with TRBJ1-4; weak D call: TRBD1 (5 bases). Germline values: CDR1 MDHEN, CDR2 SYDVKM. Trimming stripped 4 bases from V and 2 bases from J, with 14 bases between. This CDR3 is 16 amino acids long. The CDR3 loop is CASSSPRRDTNEKLFF. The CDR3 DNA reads TGTGCCAGCAGTTCTCCCCGACGGGACACTAATGAAAAACTGTTTTTT.

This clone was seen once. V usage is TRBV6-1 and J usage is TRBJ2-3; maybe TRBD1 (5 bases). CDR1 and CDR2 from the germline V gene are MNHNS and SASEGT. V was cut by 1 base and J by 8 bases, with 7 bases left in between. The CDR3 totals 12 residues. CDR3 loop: CASSEGRGTQYF. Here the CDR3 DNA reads TGTGCCAGCAGTGAAGGTAGGGGTACGCAGTATTTT.

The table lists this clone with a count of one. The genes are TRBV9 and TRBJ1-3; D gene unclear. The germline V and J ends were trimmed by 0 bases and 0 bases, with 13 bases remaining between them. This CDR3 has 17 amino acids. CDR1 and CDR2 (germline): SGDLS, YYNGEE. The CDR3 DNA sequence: TGTGCCAGCAGCGTAGATTTAGCGATTCACTCTGGAAACACCATATATTTT. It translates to CASSVDLAIHSGNTIYF.

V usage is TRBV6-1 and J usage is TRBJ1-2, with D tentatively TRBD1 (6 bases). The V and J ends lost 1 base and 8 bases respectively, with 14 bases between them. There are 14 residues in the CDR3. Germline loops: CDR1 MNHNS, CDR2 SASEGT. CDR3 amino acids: CASSEDPGGGGYTF. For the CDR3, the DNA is TGTGCCAGCAGTGAAGATCCCGGGGGCGGCGGCTACACCTTC.

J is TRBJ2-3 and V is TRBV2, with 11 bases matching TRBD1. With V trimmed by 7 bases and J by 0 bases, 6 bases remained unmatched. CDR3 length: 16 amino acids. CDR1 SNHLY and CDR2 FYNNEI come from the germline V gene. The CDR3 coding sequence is TGTGCCAGCATGGACAGGGGGCGCGGAAGCACAGATACGCAGTATTTT. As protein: CASMDRGRGSTDTQYF.

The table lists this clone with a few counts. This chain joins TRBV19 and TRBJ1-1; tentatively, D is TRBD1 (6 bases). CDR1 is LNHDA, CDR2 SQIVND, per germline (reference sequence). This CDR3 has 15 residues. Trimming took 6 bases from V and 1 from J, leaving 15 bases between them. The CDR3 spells CASSDEGGRNTEAFF. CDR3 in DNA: TGTGCCAGTAGCGACGAGGGGGGCAGGAACACTGAAGCTTTCTTT.

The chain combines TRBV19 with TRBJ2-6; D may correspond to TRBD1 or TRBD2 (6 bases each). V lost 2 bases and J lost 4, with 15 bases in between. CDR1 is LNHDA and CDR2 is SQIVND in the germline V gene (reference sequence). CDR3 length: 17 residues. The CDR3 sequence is CASSIPGGSSGANVLTF. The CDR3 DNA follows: TGTGCCAGTAGTATACCCGGGGGCAGTTCGGGGGCCAACGTCCTGACTTTC.

CDR3 DNA sequence: TGTGCCAGCTCTTTGGGGGTCGGCACAGATACGCAGTATTTT. This translates into CASSLGVGTDTQYF. The chain joins TRBV6-1 to TRBJ2-3, with D perhaps assigned TRBD1 or TRBD2 (5 bases each). CDR3 size: 14 residues. CDR1 MNHNS and CDR2 SASEGT come from the germline V gene. Trimming removed 8 bases at V and 1 base at J, with 13 bases between.

CDR3 region: CSLQGQETQYF. As DNA, the CDR3 is TGCAGCTTACAGGGCCAAGAGACCCAGTACTTC. The chain employs TRBV20-1 and TRBJ2-5; D possibly corresponds to TRBD1 (6 bases). CDR3 length: 11 amino acids. CDR1 and CDR2 (germline): DFQATT, SNEGSKA (reference sequence).

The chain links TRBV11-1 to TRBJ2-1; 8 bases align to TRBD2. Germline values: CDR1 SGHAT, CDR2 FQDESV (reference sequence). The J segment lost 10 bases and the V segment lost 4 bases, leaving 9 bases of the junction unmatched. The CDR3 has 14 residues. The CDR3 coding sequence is TGTGCCAGCAGCTCGGGACTAGGGTCGAGGGAGCAGTTCTTC. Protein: CASSSGLGSREQFF.

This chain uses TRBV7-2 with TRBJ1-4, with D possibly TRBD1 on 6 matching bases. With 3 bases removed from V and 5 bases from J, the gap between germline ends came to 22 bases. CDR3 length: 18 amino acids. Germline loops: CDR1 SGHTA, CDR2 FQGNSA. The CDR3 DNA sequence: TGTGCCAGCAGCTTTAGAATGTCGGGGGGCAGGGCAAATGAAAAACTGTTTTTT. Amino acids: CASSFRMSGGRANEKLFF.

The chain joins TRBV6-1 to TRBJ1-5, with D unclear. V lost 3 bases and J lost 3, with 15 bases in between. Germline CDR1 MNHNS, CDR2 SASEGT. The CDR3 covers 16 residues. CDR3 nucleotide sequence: TGTGCCAGCAGTGAGCTAGTAGGGCAGGTCAATCAGCCCCAGCATTTT. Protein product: CASSELVGQVNQPQHF.

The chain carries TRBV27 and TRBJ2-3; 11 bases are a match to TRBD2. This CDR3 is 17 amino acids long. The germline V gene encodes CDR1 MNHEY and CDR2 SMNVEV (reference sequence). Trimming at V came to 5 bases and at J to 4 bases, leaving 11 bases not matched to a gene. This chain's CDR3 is CASSTPRLAGTSDTQYF. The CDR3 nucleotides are TGTGCCAGCAGTACTCCCCGACTAGCGGGGACTTCAGATACGCAGTATTTT.

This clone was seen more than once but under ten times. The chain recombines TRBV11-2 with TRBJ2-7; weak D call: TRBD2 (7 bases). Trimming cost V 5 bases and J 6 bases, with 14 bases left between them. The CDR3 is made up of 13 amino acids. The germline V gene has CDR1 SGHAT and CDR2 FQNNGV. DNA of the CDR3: TGTGCCAGCAGCGGCGCGGGGGCGTCCGAGCAGTACTTC. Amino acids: CASSGAGASEQYF. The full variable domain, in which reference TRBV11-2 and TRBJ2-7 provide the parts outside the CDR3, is EAGVAQSPRYKIIEKRQSVAFWCNPISGHATLYWYQQILGQGPKLLIQFQNNGVVDDSQLPKDRFSAERLKGVDSTLKIQPAKLEDSAVYLCASSGAGASEQYFGPGTRLTVT.